The following is a T cell receptor beta chain sequence with its context. Its antigen is as yet unknown. The assay was immunoSEQ multiplex PCR, and TCRdb's table has in-frame clones only and misses some. The sample holds some 130,000 clones; about nine tenths are singletons and the top ten take roughly 2.4%. This entry comes from a study of T cell responses to AZD1222 COVID-19 vaccine. Study-wide findings and caveats: Elevations in Spike-specific TCR breadth and depth followed administration of two AZD1222 doses.

The sequence was obtained from an adult in good health. Sequencing used peripheral blood, obtained on day 0 of AZD1222 vaccination.

Here the CDR3 DNA reads TGTGCCAGCAGTGAAAAGGACCCTCGGGCTTCACCCCTCCACTTT. It encodes CASSEKDPRASPLHF. The rearrangement uses TRBV2 and TRBJ1-6; no definite D call. Germline V gene data show CDR1 as SNHLY and CDR2 as FYNNEI. This CDR3 is built from 15 residues. V lost 2 bases and J 9 bases, leaving 14 bases between the germline ends.